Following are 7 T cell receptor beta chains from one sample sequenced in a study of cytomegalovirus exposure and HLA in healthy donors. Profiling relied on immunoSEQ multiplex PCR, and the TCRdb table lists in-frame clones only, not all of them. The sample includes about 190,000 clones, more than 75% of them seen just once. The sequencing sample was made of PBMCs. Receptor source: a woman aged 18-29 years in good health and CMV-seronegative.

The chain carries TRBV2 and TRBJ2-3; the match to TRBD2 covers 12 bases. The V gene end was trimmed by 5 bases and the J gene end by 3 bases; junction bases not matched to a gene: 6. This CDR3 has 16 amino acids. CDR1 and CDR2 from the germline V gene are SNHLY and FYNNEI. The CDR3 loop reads CASSPRLAGATDTQYF. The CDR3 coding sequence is TGTGCCAGCAGTCCGAGACTAGCGGGAGCGACAGATACGCAGTATTTT.

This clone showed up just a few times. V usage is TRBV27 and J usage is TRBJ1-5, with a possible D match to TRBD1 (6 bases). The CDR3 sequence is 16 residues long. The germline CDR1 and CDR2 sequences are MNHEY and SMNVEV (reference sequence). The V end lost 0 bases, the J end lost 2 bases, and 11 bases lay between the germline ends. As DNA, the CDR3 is TGTGCCAGCAGTTTATCCTACAGGGTAGGCAATCAGCCCCAGCATTTT. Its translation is CASSLSYRVGNQPQHF.

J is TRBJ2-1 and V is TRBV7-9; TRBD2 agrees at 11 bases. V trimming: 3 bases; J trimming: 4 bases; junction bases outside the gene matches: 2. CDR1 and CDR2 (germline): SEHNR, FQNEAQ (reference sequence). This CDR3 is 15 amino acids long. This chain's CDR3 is CASSLTSGTYNEQFF. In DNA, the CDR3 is TGTGCCAGCAGCTTGACTAGCGGGACATACAATGAGCAGTTCTTC.

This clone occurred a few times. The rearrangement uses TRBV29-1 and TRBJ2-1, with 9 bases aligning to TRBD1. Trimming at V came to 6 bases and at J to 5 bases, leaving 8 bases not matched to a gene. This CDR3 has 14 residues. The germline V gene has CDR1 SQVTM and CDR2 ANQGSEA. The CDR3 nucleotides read TGCAGCGTAACCGGGACAGGGAATCACAATGAGCAGTTCTTC. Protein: CSVTGTGNHNEQFF.

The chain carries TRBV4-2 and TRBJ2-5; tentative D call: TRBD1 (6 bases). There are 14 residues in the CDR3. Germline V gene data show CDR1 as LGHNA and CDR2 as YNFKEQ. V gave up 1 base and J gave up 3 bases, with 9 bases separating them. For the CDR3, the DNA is TGTGCCAGCAGCCAAGGTTGGACAGAAGAGACCCAGTACTTC. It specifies CASSQGWTEETQYF.

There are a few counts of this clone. The CDR3 DNA sequence: TGTGCCCATACAGCTAACTATGGCTACACCTTC. As protein: CAHTANYGYTF. This sequence joins TRBV30 and TRBJ1-2; D is ambiguous. The CDR3 consists of 11 residues. Per germline, CDR1 GTSNPN and CDR2 SVGIG (reference sequence). Trimming cost V 8 bases and J 0 bases, with 7 bases left between them. Full variable domain (rest looked up from reference TRBV30 and TRBJ1-2): SQTIHQWPATLVQPVGSPLSLECTVEGTSNPNLYWYRQAAGRGLQLLFYSVGIGQISSEVPQNLSASRPQDRQFILSSKKLLLSDSGFYLCAHTANYGYTFGSGTRLTVV.

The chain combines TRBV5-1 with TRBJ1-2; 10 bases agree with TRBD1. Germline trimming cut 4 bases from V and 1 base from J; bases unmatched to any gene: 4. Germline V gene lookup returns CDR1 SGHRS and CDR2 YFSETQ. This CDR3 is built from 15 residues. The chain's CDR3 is CASSPRTGGNYGYTF. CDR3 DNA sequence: TGCGCCAGCAGCCCTAGGACAGGGGGTAACTATGGCTACACCTTC.